These 22 T cell receptor beta chains were all obtained from the same sample, sequenced in a study of cytomegalovirus exposure and HLA in healthy donors. PCR was performed using 60 Vbeta and 13 Jbeta primers. The repertoire was sequenced with immunoSEQ multiplex PCR; TCRdb's copy has only in-frame clones and lacks some. The table lists 150,000 to 200,000 clones, about 74% of them singletons. The sequenced sample was PBMCs. The source of these receptors is a male donor in good health and CMV-seronegative.

The chain is built from TRBV27 and TRBJ1-2; no firm D call. The CDR3 extends over 13 amino acids. V was trimmed by 8 bases and J by 7 bases, leaving 17 bases between them. Looked up from germline, CDR1 is MNHEY and CDR2 is SMNVEV (reference sequence). The DNA for the CDR3 is TGTGCCAGCCGCGGTGAGGGCTTAGGTGGCTACACCTTC. This gives the protein CASRGEGLGGYTF.

The V call is TRBV28, the J call TRBJ1-4; no clear D. Germline V gives CDR1 MDHEN, CDR2 SYDVKM. The CDR3 extends over 18 amino acids. Trimming pared 6 bases from V and 0 bases from J, leaving 20 bases between. The CDR3 loop is CASSELGNGPSTNEKLFF. In nucleotides, the CDR3 is TGTGCCAGCAGCGAACTAGGAAACGGCCCATCAACTAATGAAAAACTGTTTTTT.

The chain joins TRBV5-1 to TRBJ2-2, with TRBD2 matching 10 bases. Germline CDR1 is SGHRS and CDR2 is YFSETQ. The CDR3 is made up of 16 amino acids. The trim removed 4 bases at V and 4 bases at J, leaving 7 bases unmatched. CDR3 nucleotide sequence: TGCGCCAGCAGCGCCCACTTAGCGGGGGGCACCGGGGAGCTGTTTTTT. Residues: CASSAHLAGGTGELFF.

This clone has only a few counts. This sequence joins TRBV7-9 and TRBJ2-3; TRBD2 aligns across 16 bases. Germline CDR1 SEHNR, CDR2 FQNEAQ (reference sequence). Trimming removed 5 bases from V and 4 bases from J; junction bases left unmatched: 0. The CDR3 contains 15 residues. CDR3 residues: CASSGTSGGADTQYF. The CDR3 DNA sequence: TGTGCCAGCAGCGGGACTAGCGGGGGGGCAGATACGCAGTATTTT.

In this sample, this clone turned up a few times. The chain carries TRBV15 and TRBJ2-3; D possibly corresponds to TRBD2 (6 bases). CDR3 length: 14 residues. Germline CDR1 and CDR2: LNHNV and YYDKDF (reference sequence). Trimming pared 5 bases from V and 3 bases from J, leaving 12 bases between. The DNA of the CDR3 is TGTGCCACCAGCGGGGGGTCGAGAACAGATACGCAGTATTTT. Its protein product is CATSGGSRTDTQYF. The complete variable domain, with remaining parts taken from reference TRBV15 and TRBJ2-3, reads DAMVIQNPRYQVTQFGKPVTLSCSQTLNHNVMYWYQQKSSQAPKLLFHYYDKDFNNEADTPDNFQSRRPNTSFCFLDIRSPGLGDTAMYLCATSGGSRTDTQYFGPGTRLTVL.

This rearrangement joins TRBV6-5 to TRBJ2-3; tentatively, D is TRBD2 (7 bases). From germline, CDR1 is MNHEY and CDR2 SVGAGI. This CDR3 has 15 amino acids. The germline V and J ends were trimmed by 7 bases and 3 bases, with 17 bases remaining between them. CDR3 DNA: TGTGCCAGCAACCGAGGGGGGGGTCCGACAGATACGCAGTATTTT. The encoded protein is CASNRGGGPTDTQYF.

The rearrangement links TRBV6-5 to TRBJ2-7, with 7 bases that match TRBD1. The CDR3 extends over 15 amino acids. V lost 0 bases, J lost 3 bases, and 5 bases stayed unmatched. Germline V CDR1 and CDR2: MNHEY, SVGAGI. The DNA of the CDR3 is TGTGCCAGCAGTTACTCAGGGACAGAGGTCTACGAGCAGTACTTC. Encoded protein: CASSYSGTEVYEQYF.

The chain recombines TRBV7-9 with TRBJ2-2, with TRBD1 matching 7 bases. The CDR3 totals 16 residues. Per germline, CDR1 SEHNR and CDR2 FQNEAQ (reference sequence). V shed 4 bases and J 0 bases; nucleotides not matched to a gene: 5. The CDR3 bases are TGTGCCAGCAGCTCCTACAGGGGACCGAACACCGGGGAGCTGTTTTTT. The encoded protein is CASSSYRGPNTGELFF.

V and J are TRBV28 and TRBJ2-7; D might be TRBD2 (6 bases). Trimming shortened V by 3 bases and J by 0 bases, and 18 bases separated the two germline ends. CDR1 MDHEN and CDR2 SYDVKM come from the germline V gene. The CDR3 sequence is 17 residues long. As DNA, the CDR3 is TGTGCCAGCAGTTTGAGAGGGCGGGGACCCGCCTCCTACGAGCAGTACTTC. Protein product: CASSLRGRGPASYEQYF.

The chain couples TRBV7-2 to TRBJ1-5, with 12 nucleotides matching TRBD1. Germline lookup yields CDR1 SGHTA and CDR2 FQGNSA. V trimming: 5 bases; J trimming: 6 bases; junction bases outside the gene matches: 5. The CDR3 runs 15 residues. The CDR3 sequence: CASSLGTGGGQPQHF. The CDR3 DNA is TGTGCCAGCAGCCTTGGGACAGGGGGCGGTCAGCCCCAGCATTTT.

The V gene is TRBV2, the J gene TRBJ1-2, with 9 bases that match TRBD1. CDR1 and CDR2 (germline): SNHLY, FYNNEI. The CDR3 is made up of 15 amino acids. V lost 3 bases to trimming and J lost 3 bases; unmatched junction nucleotides: 5. This CDR3 is CASSDLRQGDYGYTF. The CDR3 region has the DNA TGTGCCAGCAGTGACCTAAGACAGGGGGACTATGGCTACACCTTC.

This clone was found a few times. The chain has TRBV6-1 and TRBJ2-7; 10 bases align to TRBD1. The CDR3 length is 15 residues. V was clipped by 3 bases and J by 3 bases; unmatched bases: 5. The germline V gene encodes CDR1 MNHNS and CDR2 SASEGT. The CDR3 nucleotides are TGTGCCAGCAGTGAGGGTGGGACAGGGGACTACGAGCAGTACTTC. It is translated as CASSEGGTGDYEQYF.

This clone was seen only once. This chain joins TRBV6-5 and TRBJ2-7, with TRBD2 matching 12 bases. Per germline, CDR1 MNHEY and CDR2 SVGAGI. V lost 4 bases, J lost 3 bases, and 7 bases stayed unmatched. CDR3 size: 16 residues. CDR3 protein: CASSFTGLAGNYEQYF. The CDR3 DNA follows: TGTGCCAGCAGTTTCACCGGACTAGCGGGAAACTACGAGCAGTACTTC.

The rearrangement joins TRBV5-1 to TRBJ1-6, with D unresolved. The germline gives CDR1 SGHRS, CDR2 YFSETQ. The CDR3 extends over 16 amino acids. V lost 4 bases to trimming and J lost 0 bases, with 11 bases between them. The CDR3 is CASSASGSSYNSPLHF. In nucleotides, the CDR3 is TGCGCCAGCAGCGCATCCGGGAGCTCCTATAATTCACCCCTCCACTTT.

The J gene is TRBJ1-6, the V gene TRBV7-2; D unclear. The CDR3 has 16 amino acids. Per the germline V gene, CDR1 is SGHTA and CDR2 is FQGNSA. The V and J ends lost 5 bases and 3 bases respectively, with 14 bases between them. CDR3 region: CASSPEERFYNSPLHF. As DNA, the CDR3 is TGTGCCAGCAGCCCGGAGGAAAGGTTCTATAATTCACCCCTCCACTTT.

The table lists this clone with a count of one. The rearrangement joins TRBV7-3 to TRBJ2-1; TRBD2 matches at 7 bases. Trimming removed 1 base from V and 2 bases from J; junction bases left unmatched: 8. Germline V gene lookup returns CDR1 SGHTA and CDR2 FQGTGA. The CDR3 runs 17 residues. CDR3 DNA: TGTGCCAGCAGCTTAAGGGTGGCGGGAGACACCTACAATGAGCAGTTCTTC. This translates into CASSLRVAGDTYNEQFF.

This rearrangement joins TRBV7-2 to TRBJ2-5, with TRBD2 as a possible D gene (5 bases). Per germline, CDR1 SGHTA and CDR2 FQGNSA. The V and J ends lost 2 bases and 1 base respectively, with 8 bases between them. This CDR3 contains 14 residues. CDR3 nucleotide sequence: TGTGCCAGCAGCTTAAGCGGACGCCAAGAGACCCAGTACTTC. Protein product: CASSLSGRQETQYF.

This chain joins TRBV15 and TRBJ2-3; maybe TRBD2 (6 bases). This CDR3 comprises 14 residues. The germline V gene encodes CDR1 LNHNV and CDR2 YYDKDF (reference sequence). V lost 3 bases and J lost 2, with 9 bases in between. CDR3: CATSSIAVTDTQYF. The CDR3 nucleotides are TGTGCCACCAGCAGCATAGCGGTCACAGATACGCAGTATTTT.

The table lists this clone with a few counts. The V call is TRBV10-3, the J call TRBJ2-5; 10 bases agree with TRBD1. Germline V gene data show CDR1 as ENHRY and CDR2 as SYGVKD. This CDR3 is 14 amino acids long. Losses at the gene ends were 10 bases for V and 5 bases for J; bases not matched to a gene: 10. The CDR3: CATRQGAGLETQYF. The CDR3 nucleotides read TGTGCCACTCGACAGGGGGCAGGATTGGAGACCCAGTACTTC.

The rearrangement joins TRBV6-1 to TRBJ1-1, with D possibly TRBD1 on 5 matching bases. V dropped 7 bases and J dropped 3 bases, with 12 bases sitting between them. Germline V gene sequence: CDR1 MNHNS, CDR2 SASEGT. CDR3 size: 13 residues. The CDR3 protein is CASTDSLHTEAFF. CDR3 DNA: TGTGCCAGCACAGACAGCCTTCACACTGAAGCTTTCTTT.

The chain uses TRBV29-1 and TRBJ2-1; the match to TRBD2 covers 9 bases. The CDR3 is 15 residues long. The trim removed 2 bases at V and 2 bases at J, leaving 4 bases unmatched. Germline V gene lookup returns CDR1 SQVTM and CDR2 ANQGSEA. Here the CDR3 reads CSVEQAGGPYNEQFF. In nucleotides, the CDR3 is TGCAGCGTTGAACAAGCGGGAGGTCCCTACAATGAGCAGTTCTTC.

The chain joins TRBV7-3 to TRBJ1-1, with a possible D match to TRBD1 (5 bases). The germline V and J ends were trimmed by 5 bases and 4 bases, with 11 bases remaining between them. The CDR3 consists of 13 residues. From germline, CDR1 is SGHTA and CDR2 FQGTGA. CDR3 sequence (DNA): TGTGCCAGCAGCCCATTCGGGGGCACTGAAGCTTTCTTT. This codes for CASSPFGGTEAFF. The entire variable domain, with the rest obtained from reference TRBV7-3 and TRBJ1-1, is as follows: GAGVSQTPSNKVTEKGKYVELRCDPISGHTALYWYRQSLGQGPEFLIYFQGTGAADDSGLPNDRFFAVRPEGSVSTLKIQRTERGDSAVYLCASSPFGGTEAFFGQGTRLTVV.